This is a list of T cell receptor beta chains from one sample in a study of Ad26.COV2.S vaccination and SARS-CoV-2 variants. This table comes from immunoSEQ multiplex PCR, and its TCRdb copy is limited to in-frame clones, with some not included. In the table there are about 350,000 clones, 88% of which are singletons. This material consisted of peripheral blood, taken in a trial of Ad26.COV2.S vaccine versus placebo. The receptor source for this set is a person between 18 and 60 years old who received the Ad26.COV2.S COVID-19 vaccine or a placebo. Each CDR3 is given with its conserved first and last residue. The D gene is left open where the match is weak. Not all rows give a size; the values are once, few, many and, for expanded clones, a class.

cdr3_nt	cdr3_aa	j_call	v_call	clone_size	d_call
TGTGCCAGCAGCTTGGAGTGGGCAGGAGACACCGGGGAGCTGTTTTTT	CASSLEWAGDTGELFF	TRBJ2-2	TRBV5-6	NA	NA
TGTGCCAGCTCGAGAGGACTAGCGGGAGGCAATGAGCAGTTCTTC	CASSRGLAGGNEQFF	TRBJ2-1	TRBV18	NA	TRBD2
TGTGCCAGCAGCCACGACAGGTCCCACGAGCAGTACTTC	CASSHDRSHEQYF	TRBJ2-7	TRBV9	NA	NA
TGTGCCAGCAGCGTAACTAGCGGGAGGGCCCTGGAGGAAGAGACCCAGTACTTC	CASSVTSGRALEEETQYF	TRBJ2-5	TRBV7-9	NA	TRBD2
TGTGCCAGTAGTATAGACGGCGGGGAGCTGTTTTTT	CASSIDGGELFF	TRBJ2-2	TRBV19	once	NA
TGTGCCAGCAGCTTAGGAGTTTCACTAGCGGCCTACGAGCAGTACTTC	CASSLGVSLAAYEQYF	TRBJ2-7	TRBV7-2	NA	TRBD2
TGTGCCAGCAGGAGTACCCGGGGGACTAGCGTCGAGCAGTACTTC	CASRSTRGTSVEQYF	TRBJ2-7	TRBV6-5	once	TRBD2
TGTGCCAGCAGCTCAGACCTGGACAGGCGAGCCTACGAGCAGTACTTC	CASSSDLDRRAYEQYF	TRBJ2-7	TRBV7-9	NA	TRBD1
TGCGCCAGCAGCTCCGCCCAGGGTAACCCAGAAGCTTTCTTT	CASSSAQGNPEAFF	TRBJ1-1	TRBV5-1	NA	NA
TGTGCCAGCAGGCTTTCGGGGGGGAGCTACGAGCAGTACTTC	CASRLSGGSYEQYF	TRBJ2-7	TRBV28	NA	TRBD2
TGTGCCAGCAGCGTTACAGTTAGCTCCTACAATGAGCAGTTCTTC	CASSVTVSSYNEQFF	TRBJ2-1	TRBV6-5	NA	NA
TGTGCCAGTAGTGGCGGGACTAGCGGGAGTGAGCAGTTCTTC	CASSGGTSGSEQFF	TRBJ2-1	TRBV19	once	TRBD2